The clone carrying this T cell receptor beta chain was observed a handful of times. This sample is drawn from a study of blood T cell repertoires in COVID-19. Study in general: COVID-19 samples collected from the United States, Italy and Spain covered acute and convalescent phases. In each case, the material was cDNA or gDNA derived from T cells, B-cell-depleted T cells, or PBMCs.

This CDR3 is built from 15 residues. Germline trimming cut 4 bases from V and 5 bases from J; bases unmatched to any gene: 8. Germline-derived CDR1 and CDR2 are KGHSH and LQKENI. Original processing methods: Nucleated cell counts were estimated from reference gene primer amplification. Sequencing was performed with immunoSEQ multiplex PCR; in TCRdb, only in-frame clones are kept and a portion is missing. D and trimming come from the DNA, and the V and J calls and clone size come from that table. This sample has more than 100,000 clones; around 89% occur once, and the top ten carry around 20%. The sample taken for sequencing was peripheral blood. The chain employs TRBV18 and TRBJ1-2; TRBD1 agrees at 9 bases. The source of this sequence is a man aged 50 to 59 with active or convalescent COVID-19. CDR3 nucleotide sequence: TGTGCCAGCTCACGGTACGGGACAGGGAATTATGGCTACACCTTC. This translates into CASSRYGTGNYGYTF.